This TCR beta chain was captured in a study of siplizumab effects on memory and regulatory T cells. A note on this clone: Its target is unknown.

It was approximately 99,000 TCR templates that were assayed per sample. The protocol was immunoSEQ multiplex PCR, while the TCRdb copy is restricted to in-frame clones and leaves out a portion. The sample consists of roughly 100,000 clones, roughly 96% of them appearing once. Overall study results and limits: A major contribution to the alloresponse seemed to be made by naive T cells, which seemed more diverse than memory cells. Naive or memory phenotype assignment was not possible for roughly 75-96% of proliferating CD4+ or CD8+ clones.

CDR3 size: 15 residues. The germline V gene has CDR1 MNHEY and CDR2 SMNVEV (reference sequence). V lost 7 bases to trimming and J lost 2 bases, with 14 bases between them. Source material: naive CD4+ T cells sorted from blood. The source is a human donor in good health. The rearrangement joins TRBV27 to TRBJ2-2, with D perhaps being TRBD1 or TRBD2 (5 bases each). The CDR3 spells CASKFGTVNTGELFF. For the CDR3, the DNA is TGTGCCAGCAAGTTTGGGACGGTAAACACCGGGGAGCTGTTTTTT.